This T cell receptor beta chain is drawn from a study of identical twins. Study-wide findings and caveats: Researchers caution that invariant MAIT and iNKT cells could partly confound zero-insertion analyses. Conclusions were based on cross-sectional statistical analysis, without following the same donors.

MiXCR was run by TCRdb on the 5' RACE reads, yielding one entry per CDR3 protein. Of around 450,000 distinct CDR3 sequences listed, 14% are singletons. Details on this clonotype: Its antigen is unknown.

These data also featured in a second study, about yellow fever vaccine responses in identical twins. This second report adds: Convergence reportedly seemed to mark part of the twins' vaccine T cell response, with personalization marking the rest.

The sequence was collected from a woman under 30 in good health. The source material was CD4+ T cells sorted from blood.

The chain's CDR3 is CASSPTSATLGAFF. CDR3 nucleotides: TGTGCCAGCTCACCCACCTCAGCTACCCTCGGAGCTTTCTTT. This chain connects TRBV18 to TRBJ1-1; D is uncertain. Looked up from germline, CDR1 is KGHSH and CDR2 is LQKENI. Deletions cut 3 bases from V and 10 bases from J, with 18 bases between. There are 14 residues in the CDR3.